The rows below give T cell receptor beta chains drawn from one sample of a study of control samples from healthy donors and cancer patients. Assay: immunoSEQ multiplex PCR; the TCRdb copy retains only in-frame clones and omits some. The repertoire holds some 130,000 clones, with 92% as singletons. Source material: blood. These receptors were obtained from a woman in her 50s in good health. Both conserved end residues are part of each CDR3. The order of the fields is J gene, V gene, clone size, CDR3 length, CDR3 protein. Clone size appears in some rows only: once, few, many, or a class for an expanded clone.

J gene: TRBJ2-7
V gene: TRBV5-1
clone size: NA
CDR3 length: 13
CDR3 protein: CASRDAIPYEQYF

J gene: TRBJ1-2
V gene: TRBV29-1
clone size: NA
CDR3 length: 15
CDR3 protein: CSVESGGRNNYGYTF

J gene: TRBJ1-6
V gene: TRBV19
clone size: NA
CDR3 length: 14
CDR3 protein: CASSARGENSPLHF

J gene: TRBJ1-5
V gene: TRBV2
clone size: NA
CDR3 length: 14
CDR3 protein: CASNENRGHQPQHF

J gene: TRBJ2-3
V gene: TRBV6-5
clone size: NA
CDR3 length: 14
CDR3 protein: CASRKGLAADTQYF

J gene: TRBJ2-3
V gene: TRBV24-1
clone size: NA
CDR3 length: 15
CDR3 protein: CATSRADGWTDTQYF

J gene: TRBJ1-5
V gene: TRBV6-1
clone size: NA
CDR3 length: 16
CDR3 protein: CASSARDRGPHQPQHF

J gene: TRBJ1-5
V gene: TRBV6-5
clone size: NA
CDR3 length: 13
CDR3 protein: CASSVTMNQPQHF

J gene: TRBJ2-1
V gene: TRBV10-3
clone size: NA
CDR3 length: 16
CDR3 protein: CAISGGTGQTGTEQFF

J gene: TRBJ2-7
V gene: TRBV4-1
clone size: NA
CDR3 length: 14
CDR3 protein: CASSQVRSSYEQYF

J gene: TRBJ1-1
V gene: TRBV6-5
clone size: NA
CDR3 length: 15
CDR3 protein: CASSYSGRANTEAFF

J gene: TRBJ1-4
V gene: TRBV28
clone size: NA
CDR3 length: 15
CDR3 protein: CASSTQQRGSEKLFF

J gene: TRBJ2-5
V gene: TRBV5-1
clone size: NA
CDR3 length: 14
CDR3 protein: CASSREGRQETQYF

J gene: TRBJ2-4
V gene: TRBV28
clone size: few
CDR3 length: 16
CDR3 protein: CASRTTGGEAKNIQYF

J gene: TRBJ2-2
V gene: TRBV30
clone size: NA
CDR3 length: 13
CDR3 protein: CAWRGLRTGELFF

J gene: TRBJ2-7
V gene: TRBV19
clone size: NA
CDR3 length: 12
CDR3 protein: CASQAGGYEQYF

J gene: TRBJ2-7
V gene: TRBV12-3/TRBV12-4
clone size: NA
CDR3 length: 12
CDR3 protein: CASRGDGYEQYF

J gene: TRBJ1-1
V gene: TRBV7-8
clone size: few
CDR3 length: 17
CDR3 protein: CASSLASLIRGNNEAFF

J gene: TRBJ2-7
V gene: TRBV5-1
clone size: NA
CDR3 length: 14
CDR3 protein: CASSLGGTDYEQYF

J gene: TRBJ1-2
V gene: TRBV9
clone size: NA
CDR3 length: 15
CDR3 protein: CASSPRIRESYGYTF

J gene: TRBJ2-3
V gene: TRBV19
clone size: NA
CDR3 length: 16
CDR3 protein: CASSNLTGRRTDTQYF

J gene: TRBJ1-4
V gene: TRBV5-5
clone size: once
CDR3 length: 15
CDR3 protein: CASSLSGRRDEKLFF

J gene: TRBJ1-2
V gene: TRBV5-1
clone size: once
CDR3 length: 15
CDR3 protein: CASSLGTVLNYGYTF

J gene: TRBJ1-1
V gene: TRBV18
clone size: NA
CDR3 length: 14
CDR3 protein: CASSPDRANTEAFF

J gene: TRBJ1-1
V gene: TRBV18
clone size: once
CDR3 length: 13
CDR3 protein: CASSGGPHTEAFF

J gene: TRBJ2-2
V gene: TRBV27
clone size: NA
CDR3 length: 17
CDR3 protein: CASSWRSRQGDTGELFF

J gene: TRBJ1-2
V gene: TRBV2
clone size: NA
CDR3 length: 13
CDR3 protein: CASKKGGDYGYTF

J gene: TRBJ1-2
V gene: TRBV20-1
clone size: once
CDR3 length: 11
CDR3 protein: CSATGHYGYTF